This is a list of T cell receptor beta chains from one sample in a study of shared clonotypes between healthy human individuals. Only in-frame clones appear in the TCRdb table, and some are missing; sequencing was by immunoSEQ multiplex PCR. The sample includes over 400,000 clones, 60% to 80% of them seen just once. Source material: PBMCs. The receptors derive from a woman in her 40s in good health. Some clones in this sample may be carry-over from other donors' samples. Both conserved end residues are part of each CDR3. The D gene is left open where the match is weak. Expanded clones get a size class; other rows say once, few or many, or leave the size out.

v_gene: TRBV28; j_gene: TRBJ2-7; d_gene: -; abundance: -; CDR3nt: TGTGCCAGCAGGGACAGTGCCTACGAGCAGTACTTC; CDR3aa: CASRDSAYEQYF
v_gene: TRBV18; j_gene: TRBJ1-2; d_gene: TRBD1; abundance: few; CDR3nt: TGTGCCAGCTCACCATGGACAGGGATGCATGGCTACACCTTC; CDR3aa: CASSPWTGMHGYTF
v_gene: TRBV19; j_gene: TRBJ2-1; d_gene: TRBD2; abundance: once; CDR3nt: TGTGCCAGTAGTATAGGAGCGGGAGCCTACAATGAGCAGTTCTTC; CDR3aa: CASSIGAGAYNEQFF
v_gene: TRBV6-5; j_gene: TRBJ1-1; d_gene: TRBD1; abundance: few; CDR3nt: TGTGCCAGCAGGGGACAGGGGGCAGCTTTCTTT; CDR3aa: CASRGQGAAFF
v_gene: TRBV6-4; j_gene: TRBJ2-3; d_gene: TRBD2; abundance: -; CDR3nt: TGTGCCAGCAGTGAAGGAGCGGGAGGGGCAGATACGCAGTATTTT; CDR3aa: CASSEGAGGADTQYF
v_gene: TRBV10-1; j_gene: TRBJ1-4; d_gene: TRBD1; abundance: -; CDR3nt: TGCGCCAGCAACAGAGGACAGGGGGGGGAAAAACTGTTTTTT; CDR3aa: CASNRGQGGEKLFF
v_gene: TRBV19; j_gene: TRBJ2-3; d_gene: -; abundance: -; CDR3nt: TGTGCCAGTAGACGGGGGGATACGCAGTATTTT; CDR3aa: CASRRGDTQYF
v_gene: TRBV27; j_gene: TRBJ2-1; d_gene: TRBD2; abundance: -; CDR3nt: TGTGCCAGCAGTTCCCGGCCGGGACTAGCGTACAATGAGCAGTTCTTC; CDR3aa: CASSSRPGLAYNEQFF
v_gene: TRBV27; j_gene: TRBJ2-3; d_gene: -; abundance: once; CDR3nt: TGTGCCAGCAGTTGGAACCCTAGCACAGATACGCAGTATTTT; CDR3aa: CASSWNPSTDTQYF
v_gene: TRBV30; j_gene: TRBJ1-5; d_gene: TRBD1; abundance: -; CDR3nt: TGTGCCTGGAGGGCGCAGGGGGTGGGGCAGCCCCAGCATTTT; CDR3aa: CAWRAQGVGQPQHF
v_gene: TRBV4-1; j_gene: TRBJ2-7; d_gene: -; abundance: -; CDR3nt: TGCGCCAGCAGCCAAGGTGGGCACTACGGGCAGTACTTC; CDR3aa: CASSQGGHYGQYF
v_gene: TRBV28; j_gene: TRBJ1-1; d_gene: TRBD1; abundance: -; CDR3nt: TGTGCCAGCAGTTCGACAGGGGGGTTTGGGACTGAAGCTTTCTTT; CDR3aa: CASSSTGGFGTEAFF
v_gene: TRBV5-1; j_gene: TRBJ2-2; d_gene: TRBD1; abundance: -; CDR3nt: TGCGCCAGCAGGTGGGGACAGGGGGCTTTCACCGGGGAGCTGTTTTTT; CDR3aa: CASRWGQGAFTGELFF
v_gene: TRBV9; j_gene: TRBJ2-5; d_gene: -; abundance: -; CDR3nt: TGTGCCAGCAGCGTAGCCTCGGGGCCAGGCCAAGAGACCCAGTACTTC; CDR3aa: CASSVASGPGQETQYF
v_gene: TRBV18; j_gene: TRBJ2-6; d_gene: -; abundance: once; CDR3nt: TGTGCCAGCTCACTCGGGGCCAACGTCCTGACTTTC; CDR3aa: CASSLGANVLTF
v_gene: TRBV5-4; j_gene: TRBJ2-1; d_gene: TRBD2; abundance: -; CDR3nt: TGTGCCAGCAGCTCCGGGACTAGGGTGGCCAATGAGCAGTTCTTC; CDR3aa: CASSSGTRVANEQFF
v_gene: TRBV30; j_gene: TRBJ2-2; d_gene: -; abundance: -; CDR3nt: TGTGCCTGGAGTCGACAAGCGAACACCGGGGAGCTGTTTTTT; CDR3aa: CAWSRQANTGELFF
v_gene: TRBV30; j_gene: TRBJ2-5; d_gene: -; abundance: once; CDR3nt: TGTGCCTGGAGCGGGGGGCAGATCCAAGAGACCCAGTACTTC; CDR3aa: CAWSGGQIQETQYF
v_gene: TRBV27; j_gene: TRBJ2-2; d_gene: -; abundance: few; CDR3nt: TGTGCCAGCAGGCGAACACTGAACACCGGGGAGCTGTTTTTT; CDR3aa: CASRRTLNTGELFF
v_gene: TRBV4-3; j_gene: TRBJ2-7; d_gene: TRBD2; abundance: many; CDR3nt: TGCGCCAGCAGCCTAAGGACTAGCGGGATGTACGAGCAGTACTTC; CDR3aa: CASSLRTSGMYEQYF
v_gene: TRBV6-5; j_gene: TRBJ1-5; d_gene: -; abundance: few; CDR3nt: TGTGCCAGCAGGGCCGGGACCGCCGTCGTCGGGCCCCAGCATTTT; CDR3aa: CASRAGTAVVGPQHF
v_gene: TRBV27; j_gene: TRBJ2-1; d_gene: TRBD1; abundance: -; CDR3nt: TGTGCCAGCAGTTTCGGTGACAGGGTTGGTGAGCAGTTCTTC; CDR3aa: CASSFGDRVGEQFF
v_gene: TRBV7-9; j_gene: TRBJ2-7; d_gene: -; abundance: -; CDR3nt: TGTGCCAGCAGCTTCGAGGGTTACGAGCAGTACTTC; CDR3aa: CASSFEGYEQYF
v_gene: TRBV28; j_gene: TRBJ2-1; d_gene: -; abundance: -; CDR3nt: TGTGCCAGCAGTTTACCGGGGTATGAGCAGTTCTTC; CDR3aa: CASSLPGYEQFF
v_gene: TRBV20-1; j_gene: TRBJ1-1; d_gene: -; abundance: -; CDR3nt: TGCAGTGCCCCACGGACAGCCGCTTTCTTT; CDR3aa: CSAPRTAAFF
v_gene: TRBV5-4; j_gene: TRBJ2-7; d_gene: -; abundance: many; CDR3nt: TGTGCCAGCAGCCCCGACAGGAACTACGAGCAGTACTTC; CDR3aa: CASSPDRNYEQYF
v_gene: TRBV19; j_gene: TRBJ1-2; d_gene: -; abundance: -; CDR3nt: TGTGCCAGTAGCACTCTCGGCTTTGTCTATGGCTACACCTTC; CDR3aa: CASSTLGFVYGYTF
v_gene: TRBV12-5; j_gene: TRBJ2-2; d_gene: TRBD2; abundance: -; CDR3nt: TGTGCTAGTGGTTTGGCCCGGACTAGCGGGAGTACCGGGGAGCTGTTTTTT; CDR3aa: CASGLARTSGSTGELFF
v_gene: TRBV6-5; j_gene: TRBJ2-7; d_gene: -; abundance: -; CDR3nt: TGTGCCAGCAGCCGCCCTGGGGATGGCGAGCAGTACTTC; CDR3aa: CASSRPGDGEQYF
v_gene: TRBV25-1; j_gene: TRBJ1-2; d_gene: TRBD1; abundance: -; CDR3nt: TGTGCCAGCAGTGGGACAGGGGCCGCCGGAGACTATGGCTACACCTTC; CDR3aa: CASSGTGAAGDYGYTF
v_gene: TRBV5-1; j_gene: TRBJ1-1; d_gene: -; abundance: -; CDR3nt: TGCGCCAGCAGTCGGGACGGATGGAACACTGAAGCTTTCTTT; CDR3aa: CASSRDGWNTEAFF
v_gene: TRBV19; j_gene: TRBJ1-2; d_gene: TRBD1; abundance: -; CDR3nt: TGTGCCAGTAGTGAGGGACAGGGTAACTATGGCTACACCTTC; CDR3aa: CASSEGQGNYGYTF
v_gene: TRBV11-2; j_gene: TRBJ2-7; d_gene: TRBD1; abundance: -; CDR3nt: TGTGCCAGCAGCCCGCGACCTTGGGGACAGGGATCCTACGAGCAGTACTTC; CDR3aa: CASSPRPWGQGSYEQYF
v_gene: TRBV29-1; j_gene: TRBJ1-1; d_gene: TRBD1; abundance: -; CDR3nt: TGCAGCGTACCTGGACAGGGTAACACTGAAGCTTTCTTT; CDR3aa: CSVPGQGNTEAFF
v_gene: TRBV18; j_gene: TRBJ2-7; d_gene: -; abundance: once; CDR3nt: TGTGCCAGCTCACCACAAGGAGGATCCTACGAGCAGTACTTC; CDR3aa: CASSPQGGSYEQYF
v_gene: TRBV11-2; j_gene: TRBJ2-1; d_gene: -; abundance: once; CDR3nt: TGTGCCAGCAGCTTCTTCGGGACACCCAACCAAGAGCAGTTCTTC; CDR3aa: CASSFFGTPNQEQFF
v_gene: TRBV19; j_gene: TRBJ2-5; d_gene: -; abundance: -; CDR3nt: TGTGCCAGTAGTCAGGACAGCCAAGAGACCCAGTACTTC; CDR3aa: CASSQDSQETQYF
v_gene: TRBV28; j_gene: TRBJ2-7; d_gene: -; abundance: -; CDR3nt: TGTGCCAGCAGTTTAGTAGGACACGAGCAGTACTTC; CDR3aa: CASSLVGHEQYF
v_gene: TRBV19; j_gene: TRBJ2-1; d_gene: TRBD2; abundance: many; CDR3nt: TGTGCCAGTAGTATTTCGCTAGCGGGACAGAGGTACAATGAGCAGTTCTTC; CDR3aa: CASSISLAGQRYNEQFF
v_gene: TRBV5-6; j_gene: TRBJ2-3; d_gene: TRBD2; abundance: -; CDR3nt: TGTGCCAGCAGCCCCGGACTAGCGGAAGATACGCAGTATTTT; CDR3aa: CASSPGLAEDTQYF
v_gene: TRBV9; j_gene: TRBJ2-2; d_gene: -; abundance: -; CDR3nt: TGTGCCAGCAGCGTAGCTATGACCACCGGGGAGCTGTTTTTT; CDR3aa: CASSVAMTTGELFF
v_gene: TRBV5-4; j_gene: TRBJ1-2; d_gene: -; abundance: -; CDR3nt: TGTGCCAGCAGCTCACCCCGGGTTGGAGGGGAGGGTAACTATGGCTACACCTTC; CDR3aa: CASSSPRVGGEGNYGYTF
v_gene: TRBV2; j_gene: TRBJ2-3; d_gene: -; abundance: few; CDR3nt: TGTGCCAGCAGTACCCGGACCCCCAAGGGGACCACAGATACGCAGTATTTT; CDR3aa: CASSTRTPKGTTDTQYF
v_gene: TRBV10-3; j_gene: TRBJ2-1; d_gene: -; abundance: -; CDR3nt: TGTGCCATCAGTGAGGGTCTAGTTTACAATGAGCAGTTCTTC; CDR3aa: CAISEGLVYNEQFF
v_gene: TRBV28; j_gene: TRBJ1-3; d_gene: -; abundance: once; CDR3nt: TGTGCCAGCAGTTTAAGGGGAGACCGATTTCGGTTGTCATCCATATATTTT; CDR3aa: CASSLRGDRFRLSSIYF
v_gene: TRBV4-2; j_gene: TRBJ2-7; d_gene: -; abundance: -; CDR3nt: TGTGCCAGCAGCCGGGGGGCCGAGCAGTACTTC; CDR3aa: CASSRGAEQYF
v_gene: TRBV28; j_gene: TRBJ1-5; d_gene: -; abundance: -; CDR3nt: TGTGCCAGCAGCCTCCTCGGCAAAAATCAGCCCCAGCATTTT; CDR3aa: CASSLLGKNQPQHF
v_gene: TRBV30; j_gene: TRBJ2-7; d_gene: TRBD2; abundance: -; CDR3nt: TGTGCCTGTACTAGCGGCTACGAGCAGTACTTC; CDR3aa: CACTSGYEQYF
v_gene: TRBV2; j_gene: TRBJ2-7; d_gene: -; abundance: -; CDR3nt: TGTGCCAGCAGTGTCACCCTAGTGGGGGAGCAGTACTTC; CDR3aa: CASSVTLVGEQYF
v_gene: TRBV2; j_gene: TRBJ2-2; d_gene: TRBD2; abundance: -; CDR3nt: TGTGCCAGCAGACCCGGGACTAGCTCCGGGGAGCTGTTTTTT; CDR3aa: CASRPGTSSGELFF
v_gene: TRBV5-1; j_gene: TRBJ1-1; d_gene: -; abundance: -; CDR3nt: TGCGCCAGCAGCCAGCAGGGAGGGGAACTTTCGGAAGCTTTCTTT; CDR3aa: CASSQQGGELSEAFF
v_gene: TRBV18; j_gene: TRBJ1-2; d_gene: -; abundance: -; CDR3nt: TGTGCCAGCTCGGCGGACAGCAGATCCAACTATGGCTACACCTTC; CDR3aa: CASSADSRSNYGYTF
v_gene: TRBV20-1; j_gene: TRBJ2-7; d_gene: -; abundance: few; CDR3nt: TGCAGTGCTAGCACCTACGAGCAGTACTTC; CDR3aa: CSASTYEQYF
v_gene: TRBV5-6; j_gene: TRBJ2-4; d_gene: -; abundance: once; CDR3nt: TGTGCCAGCAGCTCAACTGACATTCAGTACTTC; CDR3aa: CASSSTDIQYF
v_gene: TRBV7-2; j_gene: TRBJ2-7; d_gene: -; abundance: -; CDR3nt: TGTGCCAGCACCGATCCGAATATCTACGAGCAGTACTTC; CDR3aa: CASTDPNIYEQYF